What follows are 14 T cell receptor beta chains derived from one specimen sequenced in a study of T cells in women clearing cervical HPV infection. Profiled with immunoSEQ multiplex PCR; TCRdb holds only in-frame clones, not every one. Its table lists more than 20,000 clones. The sequenced sample consisted of blood buffy coat. The receptors come from a woman between 18 and 70 years old with a cervical HPV16 infection that either progressed to CIN3+ or cleared (not recorded which).

A word on this clone: With the read ending 3 residues before the CDR3 end, the germline J gene is used to fill in that end. The V call is TRBV14, the J call TRBJ2-5, with TRBD1 as a possible D gene (5 bases). Trimming removed 1 base from V and 3 bases from J, with 9 bases in between. Germline assignment: CDR1 SGHDN and CDR2 FVKESK. There are 14 residues in the CDR3. The CDR3 bases that were read are TGTGCCAGCAGCCAAGGGGTCAGGGAAGAGACC. This translates into CASSQGVREET. The whole CDR3 reads CASSQGVREETQYF.

Remarks on this clone: With the read ending 3 residues before the CDR3 end, the germline J gene is used to fill in that end. The V call is TRBV9, the J call TRBJ2-7, with TRBD2 matching 9 bases. This CDR3 is built from 15 residues. Germline-derived CDR1 and CDR2 are SGDLS and YYNGEE. V was pared by 0 bases and J by 4 bases, with 5 bases of the junction left unmatched. CDR3 DNA (partial): TGTGCCAGCAGCGTAGGCCTAGCGGGGAGTTACGAG. Translation: CASSVGLAGSYE. The full CDR3 sequence reads CASSVGLAGSYEQYF. Looking up the rest from reference TRBV9 and TRBJ2-7 gives the full variable domain: DSGVTQTPKHLITATGQRVTLRCSPRSGDLSVYWYQQSLDQGLQFLIQYYNGEERAKGNILERFSAQQFPDLHSELNLSSLELGDSALYFCASSVGLAGSYEQYFGPGTRLTVT.

About this clone: The read terminates 3 residues before the CDR3 end, so the remaining end is supplied by the germline J gene. This chain connects TRBV20-1 to TRBJ2-5, with 8 bases aligning to TRBD2. This CDR3 is 15 amino acids long. The V segment lost 4 bases and the J segment 2 bases; nucleotides outside the gene matches: 9. CDR1 is DFQATT, CDR2 SNEGSKA, per germline (reference sequence). The CDR3 bases that were read are TGCAGTGCTACCTCACCAGCGGGGGCTCAAGAGACC. Translating gives CSATSPAGAQET. The complete CDR3 sequence is CSATSPAGAQETQYF.

Remarks on this clone: The CDR3 end falls 3 residues outside the read, so it is completed with the germline J gene. This chain connects TRBV2 to TRBJ2-1, with a tentative D call TRBD2 (6 bases). V lost 7 bases and J 4 bases, leaving 17 bases between the germline ends. This CDR3 is 15 amino acids long. The germline gives CDR1 SNHLY, CDR2 FYNNEI. Here the CDR3 reads CASKAGGAGYNEQFF. CDR3 bases read: TGTGCCAGCAAGGCCGGGGGAGCGGGTTACAATGAG. The full variable domain, rest sourced from reference TRBV2 and TRBJ2-1, is EPEVTQTPSHQVTQMGQEVILRCVPISNHLYFYWYRQILGQKVEFLVSFYNNEISEKSEIFDDQFSVERPDGSNFTLKIRSTKLEDSAMYFCASKAGGAGYNEQFFGPGTRLTVL.

In regard to this clone: The read comes to an end 3 residues before the CDR3 does, leaving the germline J gene to fill in the end. The chain couples TRBV20-1 to TRBJ2-5; no reliable D call. Trimming stripped 3 bases from V and 1 base from J, with 18 bases between. This CDR3 region has 16 residues. Germline CDR1 and CDR2: DFQATT and SNEGSKA (reference sequence). The DNA read from the CDR3 is TGCAGTGCTAGCCACCCTAGTTCTCCCTCCCAAGAGACC. Translation: CSASHPSSPSQET. The whole CDR3 protein reads CSASHPSSPSQETQYF.

Incomplete CDR3 DNA: TGCAGTGCGACTACAGGGACGGACACTGAA. It is translated as CSATTGTDTE. The CDR3 in its entirety is CSATTGTDTEAFF. The chain carries TRBV20-1 and TRBJ1-1; tentative D call: TRBD1 (6 bases). From the germline J gene comes the end of the CDR3, since the read stops 3 residues before it. Trimming left V 6 bases short and J 3 bases short, with 14 bases between. CDR3 size: 13 residues. Per germline, CDR1 DFQATT and CDR2 SNEGSKA (reference sequence).

On this clone itself: The read finishes 3 residues shy of the CDR3 end, and the germline J gene is used to complete it. The chain employs TRBV12-3 or TRBV12-4 and TRBJ2-3, with D tentatively TRBD2 (6 bases). The V and J ends lost 1 base and 1 base respectively, with 24 bases between them. The CDR3 is 20 residues long. Partial CDR3 DNA: TGTGCCAGCAGTTTAGGCCTGGGAGCGGGCTCCACGGTTCGCACAGATACG. Residues: CASSLGLGAGSTVRTDT. The whole CDR3 region reads CASSLGLGAGSTVRTDTQYF.

A remark on this clone: The read comes to an end 3 residues before the CDR3 does, leaving the germline J gene to fill in the end. The genes are TRBV20-1 and TRBJ1-1, with no clear D. The ends were cut back, 1 base at V and 0 bases at J, with 12 bases in the middle. Germline assignment: CDR1 DFQATT and CDR2 SNEGSKA (reference sequence). The CDR3 length is 15 residues. CDR3 DNA (partial): TGCAGTGCTAGAGCGGTAGCAAGGATGAACACTGAA. This encodes CSARAVARMNTE. The full CDR3 is CSARAVARMNTEAFF.

Note on this clone: The read ends 3 residues before the CDR3 terminus; that terminus is restored from the germline J gene. This chain connects TRBV5-1 to TRBJ1-2, with D possibly matching TRBD1 (6 bases). Between the trimmed V and J ends, which lost 4 bases and 0 bases, there was a span of 10 bases. Germline V gives CDR1 SGHRS, CDR2 YFSETQ. The CDR3 contains 14 residues. CDR3 bases read: TGCGCCAGCAGCCCGGACAGCTCTAACTATGGC. Amino acid sequence: CASSPDSSNYG. The whole CDR3 sequence reads CASSPDSSNYGYTF.

The part of the CDR3 DNA that was read is TGTGCCAGCAGGAAGACAGGGATGAACACCGGGGAG. Translated: CASRKTGMNTGE. The CDR3, in full, reads CASRKTGMNTGELFF. This chain links TRBV14 with TRBJ2-2, with 7 bases that match TRBD1. The sequence runs out 3 residues before the end of the CDR3; the remainder is reconstructed from the germline J gene. Germline V gene sequence: CDR1 SGHDN, CDR2 FVKESK. V lost 6 bases, J lost 1 base, and 5 bases stayed unmatched. The CDR3 has 15 amino acids.

With respect to this clone: The read stops 3 residues short of the end of the CDR3; the missing end is completed from the germline J gene. The J gene is TRBJ2-3, the V gene TRBV2; 8 nucleotides match TRBD1. The V and J ends lost 8 bases and 4 bases, in that order; junction bases with no gene match: 20. The CDR3 loop spans 18 amino acids. Per the germline V gene, CDR1 is SNHLY and CDR2 is FYNNEI. The CDR3 here is CASQALSSRAGGPDTQYF. The part of the CDR3 DNA that was read is TGTGCCAGCCAAGCCCTTTCTTCGCGGGCAGGGGGCCCAGATACG. Full variable domain (outside the CDR3, taken from reference TRBV2 and TRBJ2-3): EPEVTQTPSHQVTQMGQEVILRCVPISNHLYFYWYRQILGQKVEFLVSFYNNEISEKSEIFDDQFSVERPDGSNFTLKIRSTKLEDSAMYFCASQALSSRAGGPDTQYFGPGTRLTVL.

In the case of this clone: The missing CDR3 end, 3 residues past where the read stops, is filled in from the germline J gene. The chain couples TRBV19 to TRBJ2-7, with TRBD2 matching 10 bases. Unmatched junction bases numbered 6, after V lost 5 bases and J lost 2 bases. Germline V gene sequence: CDR1 LNHDA, CDR2 SQIVND (reference sequence). The CDR3 covers 15 residues. The sequenced CDR3 bases are TGTGCCAGTAGTCAGGGACTAGCGATCCCCTACGAG. Translating gives CASSQGLAIPYE. The CDR3 as a whole reads CASSQGLAIPYEQYF.

With respect to this clone: The CDR3 goes on 3 residues after the read ends, and that part is filled in from the germline J gene. This chain joins TRBV7-9 and TRBJ2-7; TRBD1 matches at 10 bases. The length of the CDR3 is 12 residues. In germline, CDR1 is SEHNR, CDR2 FQNEAQ (reference sequence). J was trimmed by 4 bases and V by 8 bases; bases with no gene match: 2. The CDR3 region is CASGQGVYEQYF. The part of the CDR3 DNA that was read is TGTGCCAGCGGACAGGGGGTGTACGAG.

Details on this clone: One end of the junction is discordant with germline, which a read error may explain. The read comes to an end 3 residues before the CDR3 does, leaving the germline J gene to fill in the end. V is TRBV11-1 and J is TRBJ1-4; a weak D match, TRBD1 (5 bases). CDR1 is SGHAT, CDR2 FQDESV, per germline (reference sequence). The CDR3 covers 13 residues. The CDR3 bases that were read are TGTGCCAGCAGCTTCCGGGGGAATGGAAAA. Residues: CASSFRGNGK. The complete CDR3 reads CASSFRGNGKLFF.